The clone carrying this TCR beta chain was recorded many times. Its antigen is unidentified. The data were taken from a study of T cells in Graves' hyperthyroidism and ophthalmopathy. Across the whole study: Peripheral blood was drawn at first diagnosis, prior to all treatment.

Diagnoses were made from clinical symptoms, serum measures (thyroxine and TRAb), thyroid ultrasound and orbital computed tomography. Study conclusions and caveats: Clonotypes that were expanded in thyroid above 0.001 mostly appeared in blood too.

Amplification targeted TCR beta CDR3 regions from RNA transcripts. In the first-round RT-PCR of the TCR CDR3, the HTBI primer set was used. Using its own MiXCR run on the multiplex PCR reads, TCRdb lists one record per CDR3 protein. The profile shows about 260,000 distinct CDR3 sequences, less than 30% of them singletons. The CDR3 is 16 amino acids. J lost 4 bases, V lost 6 bases, and 13 bases had no gene match. This sequence was found in a man aged 40-49 years with Graves' hyperthyroidism that later progressed to Graves' ophthalmopathy. The specimen was blood. The V and J genes are TRBV12-3 or TRBV12-4 and TRBJ2-3; 7 bases match TRBD2. The chain's CDR3 is CASRPSIAGVADTQYF. The CDR3 DNA is TGTGCCAGCAGACCCTCTATTGCGGGAGTAGCAGATACGCAGTATTTT.